Presented here are 30 T cell receptor beta chains from one specimen sequenced in a study of response to subunit inactivated influenza vaccine. TCRdb redid the calling of the RT-PCR reads with MiXCR, one entry per CDR3 protein. The sample lists around 190,000 distinct CDR3 sequences; approximately 15% were seen once. The specimen comprised CD8+ T cells sorted from PBMCs, sampled about 5 days after vaccination. All receptors derive from a man aged 50 to 60 who received an inactivated influenza vaccine.

The chain couples TRBV24-1 to TRBJ2-2; D not resolved. V was cut by 5 bases and J by 0 bases, with 6 bases left in between. The germline V gene has CDR1 KGHDR and CDR2 SFDVKD. The CDR3 sequence is 14 residues long. Written as DNA, the CDR3 is TGTGCCACCAGTGTGGAGTCGAACACCGGGGAGCTGTTTTTT. Its protein product is CATSVESNTGELFF.

This clonotype was seen only a few times. V is TRBV2 and J is TRBJ2-1; unclear D gene. This CDR3 is built from 14 residues. CDR1 and CDR2 (germline): SNHLY, FYNNEI. V shed 4 bases and J shed 7 bases, with 14 bases lying between them. CDR3 DNA: TGTGCCAGCAGTGCCGTCGGGCTAAATAATGAGCAGTTCTTC. Its protein product is CASSAVGLNNEQFF.

This clonotype was seen many times. The V gene is TRBV12-3 or TRBV12-4, the J gene TRBJ2-2, with TRBD2 matching 10 bases. Losses at the gene ends were 4 bases for V and 7 bases for J; bases not matched to a gene: 6. The CDR3 extends over 15 amino acids. CDR3 in amino acids: CASSWLAGEIGELFF. CDR3 in DNA: TGTGCCAGCAGTTGGCTAGCGGGAGAAATCGGGGAGCTGTTTTTT.

The V and J genes are TRBV11-2 and TRBJ2-3; D is undetermined. There are 15 residues in the CDR3. The V gene lost 0 bases and the J gene lost 2 bases, with 9 bases spanning the gap. The germline V gene has CDR1 SGHAT and CDR2 FQNNGV. The CDR3, as DNA: TGTGCCAGCAGCTTAGAGTATGCCGACACAGATACGCAGTATTTT. It specifies CASSLEYADTDTQYF.

V is TRBV11-2 and J is TRBJ2-1; 8 bases are a match to TRBD2. This CDR3 contains 14 residues. The V segment lost 0 bases and the J segment 7 bases; nucleotides outside the gene matches: 2. Germline loops: CDR1 SGHAT, CDR2 FQNNGV. CDR3 loop: CASSLEGTSNEQFF. CDR3 in DNA: TGTGCCAGCAGCTTAGAAGGGACTAGTAATGAGCAGTTCTTC.

This clonotype was detected a few times. CDR3 region: CASSQGTGTGELFF. CDR3 nucleotides: TGCGCCAGCAGCCAGGGGACAGGTACCGGGGAGCTGTTTTTT. V gene TRBV4-1 combines with J gene TRBJ2-2, with TRBD1 matching over 8 bases. The germline gives CDR1 MGHRA, CDR2 YSYEKL. The CDR3 runs 14 residues. The trim removed 3 bases at V and 5 bases at J, leaving 2 bases unmatched.

This clonotype occurred many times. V and J are TRBV7-6 and TRBJ2-2; 9 bases map to TRBD2. The CDR3 contains 16 residues. J gave up 1 base and V 5 bases, and 5 bases lay outside the gene matches. CDR1 is SGHVS, CDR2 FNYEAQ, per germline. The CDR3 bases are TGTGCCAGCAGCCCCCGGACTAGCGAGAACACCGGGGAGCTGTTTTTT. Protein sequence: CASSPRTSENTGELFF.

This clonotype was picked up a small number of times. This chain connects TRBV11-1 to TRBJ1-1, with 9 bases matching TRBD1. Looked up from germline, CDR1 is SGHAT and CDR2 is FQDESV (reference sequence). The CDR3 is made up of 19 amino acids. With V trimmed by 4 bases and J by 7 bases, 22 bases remained unmatched. Here the CDR3 reads CASSSTTVRDRDTMGEAFF. CDR3 in DNA: TGTGCCAGCAGCTCTACGACCGTACGGGACAGGGATACCATGGGTGAAGCTTTCTTT.

This clonotype was found a few times. The gene calls are TRBV6-5 and TRBJ2-1, with 10 bases matching TRBD2. Germline assignment: CDR1 MNHEY and CDR2 SVGAGI. The junction had 4 bases not matched to a gene; V was cut back by 2 bases and J by 6 bases. This CDR3 has 15 residues. The CDR3 region has the DNA TGTGCCAGCAGTTACATCTCTAGCGGGAGCAATGAGCAGTTCTTC. Translating gives CASSYISSGSNEQFF.

In this sample, this clonotype turned up once. A much more abundant neighbour one base away suggests this may be a read error. Because the CDR3 is missing its conserved closing phenylalanine or tryptophan, this is likely a read error. This chain connects TRBV5-1 to TRBJ2-7, with 7 bases matching TRBD1. The junction had 7 bases not matched to a gene; V was cut back by 4 bases and J by 3 bases. CDR1 and CDR2 (germline): SGHRS, YFSETQ. CDR3 length: 14 residues. CDR3 residues: CASSAGTAYYEQYY. CDR3 coding DNA: TGCGCCAGCAGCGCCGGGACAGCGTACTACGAGCAGTACTAC.

This clonotype came up a few times. CDR3 sequence (DNA): TGCAGTGCAGAACAGCTTTTTAACTATGGCTACACCTTC. This codes for CSAEQLFNYGYTF. This sequence joins TRBV20-1 and TRBJ1-2; D is uncertain. The germline V and J ends were trimmed by 6 bases and 1 base, with 12 bases remaining between them. Looked up from germline, CDR1 is DFQATT and CDR2 is SNEGSKA (reference sequence). This CDR3 is built from 13 residues.

This clonotype was recorded a few times. The gene calls are TRBV5-6 and TRBJ2-7; D is perhaps TRBD1 (6 bases). The CDR3 spans 15 residues. Germline V lookup: CDR1 SGHDT, CDR2 YYEEEE. V lost 4 bases to trimming and J lost 5 bases, with 19 bases between them. The DNA for the CDR3 is TGTGCCAGCAGCCGACCCCAGACAGGTGGCGACGAGCAGTACTTC. Translation: CASSRPQTGGDEQYF. The whole variable domain, remainder taken from reference TRBV5-6 and TRBJ2-7, is DAGVTQSPTHLIKTRGQQVTLRCSPKSGHDTVSWYQQALGQGPQFIFQYYEEEERQRGNFPDRFSGHQFPNYSSELNVNALLLGDSALYLCASSRPQTGGDEQYFGPGTRLTVT.

This clonotype was picked up a small number of times. The rearrangement joins TRBV9 to TRBJ1-5; D gene uncertain. This CDR3 is 14 amino acids long. The germline gives CDR1 SGDLS, CDR2 YYNGEE. V shed 4 bases and J shed 4 bases, with 12 bases lying between them. As DNA, the CDR3 is TGTGCCAGCAGCCCCAGACTGGAGAATCAGCCCCAGCATTTT. The encoded protein is CASSPRLENQPQHF.

The rearrangement uses TRBV12-3 or TRBV12-4 and TRBJ2-7; D ambiguous. The CDR3 covers 12 residues. V shed 6 bases and J shed 7 bases, with 13 bases lying between them. CDR3 sequence: CASSRTPGEQYF. As DNA, the CDR3 is TGTGCCAGCAGCAGGACGCCTGGGGAGCAGTACTTC.

V is TRBV12-3 or TRBV12-4 and J is TRBJ2-3; TRBD2 might be the D (6 bases). V lost 5 bases, J lost 3 bases, and 15 bases lay in between. The CDR3 length is 15 residues. CDR3 residues: CASSPDGGKTDTQYF. CDR3 nucleotides: TGTGCCAGCAGTCCTGATGGGGGGAAGACAGATACGCAGTATTTT.

The chain links TRBV10-3 to TRBJ2-2, with 7 positions matching TRBD1. In germline, CDR1 is ENHRY, CDR2 SYGVKD. The CDR3 covers 15 residues. V lost 10 bases to trimming and J lost 2 bases; unmatched junction nucleotides: 10. CDR3 sequence reads: CATKGTDYNTGELFF. CDR3 DNA: TGTGCCACAAAGGGGACAGATTATAACACCGGGGAGCTGTTTTTT.

This chain connects TRBV29-1 to TRBJ2-5; D remains unclear. Trimming stripped 3 bases from V and 0 bases from J, with 11 bases between. CDR1 and CDR2 from the germline V gene are SQVTM and ANQGSEA. This CDR3 region has 14 residues. Written as DNA, the CDR3 is TGCAGCGTTGACCTCACCCGGTACCAAGAGACCCAGTACTTC. It codes for CSVDLTRYQETQYF.

This clonotype came up a few times. This chain connects TRBV7-8 to TRBJ2-1, with D perhaps matching TRBD1 (6 bases). This CDR3 contains 15 residues. CDR1 is SGHVS, CDR2 FQNEAQ, per germline. Trimming removed 4 bases at V and 1 base at J, with 11 bases between. The CDR3 DNA reads as TGTGCCAGCAGCTGGGGCGGACAGTCCTACAATGAGCAGTTCTTC. Residues: CASSWGGQSYNEQFF.

This clonotype occurred many times. The chain combines TRBV4-2 with TRBJ2-2; D is possibly TRBD1 (5 bases). Per the germline V gene, CDR1 is LGHNA and CDR2 is YNFKEQ. CDR3 length: 17 residues. Trimming left V 3 bases short and J 5 bases short, with 19 bases between. CDR3 residues: CASSHPDRDLKTGELFF. The CDR3 DNA sequence: TGTGCCAGCAGCCACCCCGACAGAGATTTGAAAACCGGGGAGCTGTTTTTT.

This chain links TRBV6-5 with TRBJ2-1, with 9 bases identical to TRBD2. The V gene's germline CDR1 is MNHEY and CDR2 SVGAGI. V lost 0 bases to trimming and J lost 6 bases; unmatched junction nucleotides: 3. CDR3 length equals 15 residues. The CDR3 sequence: CASSYSGLASNEQFF. The DNA for the CDR3 is TGTGCCAGCAGTTACTCGGGACTAGCTTCCAATGAGCAGTTCTTC.

This clonotype was counted only a few times. The V and J genes are TRBV9 and TRBJ2-2; 7 bases match TRBD2. Trimming at V came to 0 bases and at J to 5 bases, leaving 4 bases not matched to a gene. The germline CDR1 and CDR2 sequences are SGDLS and YYNGEE. The CDR3 runs 15 residues. The CDR3 DNA reads TGTGCCAGCAGCGTAGGACTAGCATCGACCGGGGAGCTGTTTTTT. The encoded protein is CASSVGLASTGELFF.

The gene calls are TRBV14 and TRBJ2-3; D is possibly TRBD2 (6 bases). Germline CDR1 is SGHDN and CDR2 is FVKESK. The V end lost 0 bases, the J end lost 3 bases, and 19 bases lay between the germline ends. This CDR3 comprises 18 residues. The CDR3 sequence: CASSQDFGSLRETDTQYF. The CDR3 coding sequence is TGTGCCAGCAGCCAAGATTTTGGCTCGTTACGGGAGACAGATACGCAGTATTTT.

V and J are TRBV6-2 or TRBV6-3 and TRBJ2-1; 15 bases fit TRBD2. V was clipped by 5 bases and J by 2 bases; unmatched bases: 10. This CDR3 region has 19 residues. Germline lookup yields CDR1 MNHEY and CDR2 SVGEGT. CDR3 nucleotide sequence: TGTGCCAGCAGTCCTGACGGACTAGCGGGGGGGCCTACCTACAATGAGCAGTTCTTC. Amino acids: CASSPDGLAGGPTYNEQFF.

A few counts support this clonotype. The chain's CDR3 is CASSQGTSGSTDTQYF. In DNA form, the CDR3 reads TGTGCCAGCAGCCAAGGGACTAGCGGATCCACAGATACGCAGTATTTT. This sequence joins TRBV7-6 and TRBJ2-3, with 11 bases matching TRBD2. The CDR3 has 16 amino acids. Germline CDR1 SGHVS, CDR2 FNYEAQ. V was pared by 5 bases and J by 2 bases, with 6 bases of the junction left unmatched.

The chain has TRBV14 and TRBJ2-7; D unresolved. The CDR3 consists of 15 residues. Germline values: CDR1 SGHDN, CDR2 FVKESK. The germline V and J ends were trimmed by 0 bases and 3 bases, with 12 bases remaining between them. CDR3 sequence (DNA): TGTGCCAGCAGCCAAGACTCCGGCTATTACTACGAGCAGTACTTC. Protein product: CASSQDSGYYYEQYF.

This rearrangement joins TRBV5-6 to TRBJ2-1; TRBD2 matches 12 bases. Trimming removed 4 bases from V and 9 bases from J; junction bases left unmatched: 5. The length of the CDR3 is 14 residues. Germline assignment: CDR1 SGHDT and CDR2 YYEEEE. CDR3 in DNA: TGTGCCAGCAGCGTGACTAGCGGGAGTACTGAGCAGTTCTTC. Translated, it gives CASSVTSGSTEQFF.

This clonotype was found many times. The J gene is TRBJ2-7, the V gene TRBV28; TRBD1 might be the D (6 bases). There are 15 residues in the CDR3. Germline V gene data show CDR1 as MDHEN and CDR2 as SYDVKM. V was trimmed by 5 bases and J by 4 bases, leaving 18 bases between them. The CDR3: CASSTDSSVLYEQYF. CDR3 nucleotide sequence: TGTGCCAGCAGTACGGACAGTTCCGTCCTATACGAGCAGTACTTC. The whole variable domain, filled in from reference TRBV28 and TRBJ2-7, reads DVKVTQSSRYLVKRTGEKVFLECVQDMDHENMFWYRQDPGLGLRLIYFSYDVKMKEKGDIPEGYSVSREKKERFSLILESASTNQTSMYLCASSTDSSVLYEQYFGPGTRLTVT.

The genes are TRBV19 and TRBJ2-7; 7 positions match TRBD1. CDR3 length: 14 amino acids. The junction had 2 bases not matched to a gene; V was cut back by 3 bases and J by 0 bases. Germline values: CDR1 LNHDA, CDR2 SQIVND (reference sequence). Here the CDR3 reads CASSMTGTSYEQYF. The CDR3 DNA reads as TGTGCCAGTAGTATGACAGGGACCTCCTACGAGCAGTACTTC. Combining the CDR3 with reference TRBV19 and TRBJ2-7 gives the whole variable domain DGGITQSPKYLFRKEGQNVTLSCEQNLNHDAMYWYRQDPGQGLRLIYYSQIVNDFQKGDIAEGYSVSREKKESFPLTVTSAQKNPTAFYLCASSMTGTSYEQYFGPGTRLTVT.

Notes on this clonotype: One end of the junction does not line up with germline, which may come from a read error. The chain couples TRBV29-1 to TRBJ1-2, with unresolved D. Germline loops: CDR1 SQVTM, CDR2 ANQGSEA. The CDR3 is 13 amino acids. The chain's CDR3 is CSVAEGMDYGHTF. The CDR3, as DNA: TGCAGCGTTGCTGAAGGGATGGACTATGGCCACACCTTC.

This clonotype has more than one count but fewer than ten. The J gene is TRBJ1-6, the V gene TRBV5-6; D gene uncertain. V was clipped by 3 bases and J by 3 bases, with 10 bases between them. Germline V gene lookup returns CDR1 SGHDT and CDR2 YYEEEE. The CDR3 is 15 residues long. The CDR3 sequence is CASSSSSYYNSPLHF. CDR3 bases: TGTGCCAGCAGCTCTTCAAGTTACTATAATTCACCCCTCCACTTT.